The sequence of this TCR beta chain was determined in a study of low-dose radiotherapy and immunotherapy resistance in tumors. Whole-study context: Cohort 2 patients were irradiated with 1 Gy every two weeks, reaching 13 Gy over 26 weeks. The 200 mg/m2 dose of intravenous cyclophosphamide was given every two weeks, one day before radiation and immunotherapy.

First-strand cDNA relied on TRAV- and TRBV-specific primers spanning alpha and beta chains. Using a constant-region primer together with a V-primer adapter, TCRs were subjected to 20 to 25 PCR cycles of amplification. TCRdb processed the reads anew with MiXCR; each CDR3 protein has one entry. The top ten clones hold roughly 2.8% of a sample with tens of thousands of distinct CDR3 sequences, roughly a sixth of them seen once. This clonotype was seen only a few times. V lost 3 bases to trimming and J lost 1 base; unmatched junction nucleotides: 5. Germline V gene lookup returns CDR1 WNHNN and CDR2 SYGVQD (reference sequence). The length of the CDR3 is 15 residues. As to time point: before trial treatment. All of the donors were given nivolumab, ipilimumab, aspirin, low-dose cyclophosphamide and low-dose radiotherapy as part of RACIN, a single-arm trial. Solid tumors that lacked tumor-infiltrating lymphocytes and were advanced were present in eligible patients.

The sample consisted of PBMCs, taken before treatment. The sequence derives from a male donor with prostate cancer. The chain combines TRBV10-1 with TRBJ2-7; 8 bases match TRBD2. The CDR3 is CASSDPRGGSYEQYF. The DNA of the CDR3 is TGCGCCAGCAGTGACCCACGGGGGGGTTCCTACGAGCAGTACTTC.